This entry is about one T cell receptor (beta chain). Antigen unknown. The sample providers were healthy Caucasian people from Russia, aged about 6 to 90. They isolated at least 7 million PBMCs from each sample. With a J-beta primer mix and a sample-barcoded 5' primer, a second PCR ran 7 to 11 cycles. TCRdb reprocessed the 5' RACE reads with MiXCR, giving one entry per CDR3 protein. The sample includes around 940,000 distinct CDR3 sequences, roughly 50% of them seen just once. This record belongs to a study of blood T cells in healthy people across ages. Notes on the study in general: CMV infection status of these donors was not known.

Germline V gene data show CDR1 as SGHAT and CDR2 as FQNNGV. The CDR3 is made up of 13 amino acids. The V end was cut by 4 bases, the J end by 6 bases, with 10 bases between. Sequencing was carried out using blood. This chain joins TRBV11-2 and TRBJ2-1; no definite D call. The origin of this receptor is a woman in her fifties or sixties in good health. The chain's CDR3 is CASSYGPANEQFF. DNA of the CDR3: TGTGCCAGCAGCTACGGTCCGGCCAATGAGCAGTTCTTC. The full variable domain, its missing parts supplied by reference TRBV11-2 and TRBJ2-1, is EAGVAQSPRYKIIEKRQSVAFWCNPISGHATLYWYQQILGQGPKLLIQFQNNGVVDDSQLPKDRFSAERLKGVDSTLKIQPAKLEDSAVYLCASSYGPANEQFFGPGTRLTVL.